These T cell receptor beta chains were read from a single sample in a study of T-cell memory formation after mild COVID-19. TCRdb passed the 5' RACE reads through MiXCR, listing each CDR3 protein once. The sample yields about 260,000 distinct CDR3 sequences, approximately 7.6% seen once. The specimen was PBMCs or a T cell subset sorted from them (not recorded which). Source of these receptors: a man between 18 and 29 years old who had mild COVID-19 (a few samples of this study predate the infection). Cell type and time point are not known. CDR3s include the opening cysteine and the closing phenylalanine or tryptophan. The D gene is left open where the match is weak. Clone size is not always given. Where it is, it says once, few, many or a class for expanded clones.

>-|-|TRBJ1-1|TRBV12-3/TRBV12-4
CASRGGLTEAFF
TGTGCCAGCAGGGGGGGTCTTACTGAAGCTTTCTTT
>-|many|TRBJ1-4|TRBV4-3
CASSQDQVRGTGKLFF
TGCGCCAGCAGCCAAGATCAAGTTAGGGGAACTGGAAAACTGTTTTTT
>-|-|TRBJ1-3|TRBV9
CASSAPDIGNTIYF
TGTGCCAGCAGCGCCCCAGATATTGGAAACACCATATATTTT
>-|-|TRBJ1-4|TRBV28
CASSFNEKLFF
TGTGCCAGCAGCTTTAATGAAAAACTGTTTTTT
>-|-|TRBJ1-2|TRBV7-2
CASSFQGQGGYTF
TGTGCCAGCAGCTTCCAGGGGCAAGGTGGCTACACCTTC
>TRBD1|-|TRBJ1-2|TRBV19
CASSIAMGTAYGYTF
TGTGCCAGTAGTATAGCCATGGGGACAGCCTATGGCTACACCTTC
>-|few|TRBJ1-2|TRBV18
CASSPPNEEGENYGYTF
TGTGCCAGCTCACCACCGAATGAAGAGGGGGAAAACTATGGCTACACCTTC
>-|many|TRBJ2-1|TRBV7-2
CASSSQGIEQFF
TGTGCCAGCAGCTCACAGGGCATTGAGCAGTTCTTC
>-|-|TRBJ1-4|TRBV29-1
CSVVGINEKLFF
TGCAGCGTTGTTGGGATTAATGAAAAACTGTTTTTT
>TRBD1|-|TRBJ1-2|TRBV25-1
CASSEYVGGTGERGYTF
TGTGCCAGCAGTGAATACGTGGGAGGGACAGGGGAACGAGGCTACACCTTC
>-|few|TRBJ2-2|TRBV2
CASLRDVPLTGELFF
TGTGCCAGTCTCCGGGACGTCCCCCTCACCGGGGAGCTGTTTTTT
>-|few|TRBJ2-1|TRBV29-1
CSVEETTGRGQFF
TGCAGCGTTGAAGAGACAACTGGCCGTGGGCAGTTCTTC
>TRBD1|few|TRBJ2-7|TRBV20-1
CSARAGTGFYEQYF
TGCAGTGCTAGAGCCGGGACAGGGTTTTACGAGCAGTACTTC
>-|few|TRBJ2-5|TRBV5-1
CASSPRGGGETQYF
TGCGCCAGCAGCCCGCGGGGCGGAGGGGAGACCCAGTACTTC
>TRBD2|many|TRBJ2-7|TRBV5-1
CASSLWASGASYEQYF
TGCGCCAGCAGCTTGTGGGCTAGCGGGGCGTCCTACGAGCAGTACTTC
>TRBD1|-|TRBJ2-5|TRBV12-5
CASGLTGTGEETQYF
TGTGCTAGTGGTTTGACCGGGACAGGGGAAGAGACCCAGTACTTC
>TRBD2|few|TRBJ2-2|TRBV18
CASSARAGGTLNTGELFF
TGTGCCAGCTCAGCACGCGCGGGGGGCACTCTCAACACCGGGGAGCTGTTTTTT
>-|-|TRBJ2-5|TRBV10-2
CASSEQKETQYF
TGCGCCAGCAGTGAGCAGAAAGAGACCCAGTACTTC
>TRBD1|-|TRBJ1-2|TRBV7-8
CASSPDRENYGYTF
TGTGCCAGCAGCCCGGACAGGGAGAACTATGGCTACACCTTC
>TRBD2|-|TRBJ2-2|TRBV7-3
CASSPGLAGGDTGELFF
TGTGCCAGCAGCCCGGGACTAGCGGGGGGCGACACCGGGGAGCTGTTTTTT
>TRBD1|many|TRBJ1-4|TRBV7-2
CASSSKHRGTTNEKLFF
TGTGCCAGCAGCTCAAAACACAGGGGGACGACTAATGAAAAACTGTTTTTT
>-|-|TRBJ1-5|TRBV12-3/TRBV12-4
CASSFQGTDQPQHF
TGTGCCAGCAGTTTTCAGGGAACAGATCAGCCCCAGCATTTT
>TRBD2|many|TRBJ2-2|TRBV20-1
CSASSSGGSNTGELFF
TGCAGTGCTAGTTCTAGCGGGGGATCGAACACCGGGGAGCTGTTTTTT
>TRBD1|-|TRBJ2-2|TRBV6-5
CASSYSTGTVRTGELFF
TGTGCCAGCAGTTACTCAACCGGGACAGTTCGCACCGGGGAGCTGTTTTTT
>-|few|TRBJ1-1|TRBV6-6
CASRLSQGTEAFF
TGTGCCAGCAGACTTTCTCAGGGGACCGAAGCTTTCTTT
>-|few|TRBJ2-5|TRBV6-6
CASSYAGPRGETQYF
TGTGCCAGCAGTTACGCCGGACCGAGAGGAGAGACCCAGTACTTC
>TRBD2|many|TRBJ2-3|TRBV10-3
CAISESPAGLTDTQYF
TGTGCCATCAGTGAGTCGCCAGCGGGACTCACAGATACGCAGTATTTT
>-|few|TRBJ2-2|TRBV27
CASSLSSVRGTGELFF
TGTGCCAGCAGTTTATCGAGCGTCAGGGGCACCGGGGAGCTGTTTTTT
>TRBD1|few|TRBJ2-4|TRBV3-1
CASSQEGTGGFIQYF
TGTGCCAGCAGCCAAGAAGGGACAGGGGGTTTCATTCAGTACTTC
>-|-|TRBJ2-3|TRBV7-2
CASSAYPTTGDTQYF
TGTGCCAGCAGCGCATACCCGACGACAGGAGATACGCAGTATTTT
>-|-|TRBJ2-1|TRBV28
CASRDRHLGQFF
TGTGCCAGCAGGGACAGACATCTTGGGCAGTTCTTC
>TRBD2|few|TRBJ2-7|TRBV29-1
CSVEFRYGGTSSSYEQYF
TGCAGCGTTGAATTTCGGTACGGGGGGACTTCCTCAAGCTACGAGCAGTACTTC
>-|-|TRBJ2-1|TRBV6-2/TRBV6-3
CASSWTAPIYSYNEQFF
TGTGCCAGCAGTTGGACAGCCCCGATATACTCCTACAATGAGCAGTTCTTC
>-|few|TRBJ2-7|TRBV7-2
CASSPYRETYEQYF
TGTGCCAGCAGCCCGTACAGGGAAACATACGAGCAGTACTTC
>-|-|TRBJ1-2|TRBV6-5
CASSYSGAANYGYTF
TGTGCCAGCAGTTACTCTGGGGCGGCTAACTATGGCTACACCTTC
>-|-|TRBJ1-2|TRBV6-2/TRBV6-3
CASSYRFSFSGTFAPADGYTF
TGTGCCAGCAGCTACCGCTTCTCCTTTAGCGGGACCTTTGCTCCTGCGGATGGCTACACCTTC
>-|many|TRBJ2-7|TRBV4-1
CASSQRSGTHYEQYF
TGCGCCAGCAGCCAACGGTCTGGGACTCACTACGAGCAGTACTTC
>-|many|TRBJ2-1|TRBV5-1
CASSTGVRDEQFF
TGCGCCAGCAGCACGGGGGTTAGGGATGAGCAGTTCTTC
>-|few|TRBJ2-3|TRBV20-1
CSATDQRGTDTQYF
TGCAGTGCTACGGACCAAAGGGGCACAGATACGCAGTATTTT
>TRBD1|few|TRBJ2-1|TRBV19
CASSRAPGQGYNEQFF
TGTGCCAGTAGTAGAGCGCCGGGACAGGGCTACAATGAGCAGTTCTTC
>-|-|TRBJ2-7|TRBV7-2
CASSPGHRPYEQYF
TGTGCCAGCAGCCCGGGCCACAGGCCCTACGAGCAGTACTTC
>-|-|TRBJ1-6|TRBV27
CASSLRGLFFSPLHF
TGTGCCAGCAGTTTACGGGGACTCTTTTTCTCACCCCTCCACTTT
>TRBD2|-|TRBJ2-3|TRBV7-8
CASSVAGPPDTQYF
TGTGCCAGCAGCGTAGCGGGGCCCCCCGATACGCAGTATTTT
>TRBD2|-|TRBJ2-4|TRBV9
CASSVGLAGGLNIQYF
TGTGCCAGCAGCGTAGGACTAGCGGGGGGGCTGAACATTCAGTACTTC
>-|-|TRBJ1-5|TRBV6-6
CASRSRDTPEQHF
TGTGCCAGCCGGTCGCGGGACACCCCGGAACAGCATTTT
>-|few|TRBJ2-4|TRBV7-9
CASSSPAGNLAKNIQYF
TGTGCCAGCAGTTCCCCGGCGGGGAACTTAGCCAAAAACATTCAGTACTTC
>-|-|TRBJ1-2|TRBV28
CASSVSGSGYTF
TGTGCCAGCAGTGTCTCAGGATCTGGCTACACCTTC
>-|-|TRBJ2-5|TRBV20-1
CSALGVGVYF
TGCAGTGCCCTAGGTGTAGGGGTTTACTTC